Following are 24 T cell receptor beta chains from one sample sequenced in a study of blood T cell repertoires in COVID-19. Only in-frame clones appear in the TCRdb table, and some are missing; sequencing was by immunoSEQ multiplex PCR. The sample has 130,000 or so clones, 84% seen once. The sequencing input was peripheral blood. These receptors were collected from a man aged 25 to 45 with COVID-19, enrolled during active disease.

The genes are TRBV7-3 and TRBJ2-2, with TRBD2 matching over 11 bases. The CDR3 extends over 18 amino acids. J gave up 6 bases and V 1 base, and 10 bases lay outside the gene matches. Germline V gene data show CDR1 as SGHTA and CDR2 as FQGTGA. CDR3 bases: TGTGCCAGCAGCTTAAGGGGTAGCGGGAGGGCCGTTCCCGGGGAGCTGTTTTTT. Translation gives CASSLRGSGRAVPGELFF.

The chain is built from TRBV19 and TRBJ1-6; D perhaps matches TRBD1 (6 bases). The CDR3 totals 16 residues. The germline V and J ends were trimmed by 4 bases and 4 bases, with 14 bases remaining between them. Per the germline V gene, CDR1 is LNHDA and CDR2 is SQIVND (reference sequence). CDR3 nucleotide sequence: TGTGCCAGTAGTACCCGACAGGTGTCTTATAATTCACCCCTCCACTTT. It yields the protein CASSTRQVSYNSPLHF.

This chain connects TRBV7-2 to TRBJ2-5, with TRBD2 identical over 8 bases. CDR1 SGHTA and CDR2 FQGNSA come from the germline V gene. With 8 bases clipped from V and 5 bases from J, the junction kept 13 bases outside the gene matches. The CDR3 runs 15 residues. The CDR3 sequence is CASRRGGLLGETQYF. The CDR3 nucleotides read TGTGCCAGCCGCCGGGGGGGGCTCCTAGGGGAGACCCAGTACTTC.

This rearrangement joins TRBV18 to TRBJ2-1; D is possibly TRBD2 (6 bases). There are 14 residues in the CDR3. V lost 4 bases and J lost 10, with 17 bases in between. The germline V gene has CDR1 KGHSH and CDR2 LQKENI. The CDR3 loop reads CASSLSGTPREQFF. In nucleotides, the CDR3 is TGTGCCAGCTCACTATCCGGGACTCCGAGGGAGCAGTTCTTC.

V is TRBV2 and J is TRBJ1-4; D not certain. The length of the CDR3 is 14 residues. Germline CDR1 is SNHLY and CDR2 is FYNNEI. V lost 6 bases to trimming and J lost 4 bases, with 12 bases between them. DNA of the CDR3: TGTGCCAGCAGCGACGACTACGATAATGAAAAACTGTTTTTT. Residues: CASSDDYDNEKLFF. Complete variable domain (other parts from reference TRBV2 and TRBJ1-4): EPEVTQTPSHQVTQMGQEVILRCVPISNHLYFYWYRQILGQKVEFLVSFYNNEISEKSEIFDDQFSVERPDGSNFTLKIRSTKLEDSAMYFCASSDDYDNEKLFFGSGTQLSVL.

The chain joins TRBV28 to TRBJ2-7; D perhaps matches TRBD1 (6 bases). Trimming took 2 bases from V and 6 from J, leaving 11 bases between them. Germline V gene data show CDR1 as MDHEN and CDR2 as SYDVKM. This CDR3 spans 13 amino acids. CDR3 DNA sequence: TGTGCCAGCAGTTTAGAGGGGGTCCCCGAGCAGTACTTC. It encodes CASSLEGVPEQYF.

This clone appeared once. V gene TRBV6-6 combines with J gene TRBJ2-7; no clear D gene. This CDR3 has 13 residues. The ends were cut back, 11 bases at V and 0 bases at J, with 14 bases in the middle. Germline CDR1 and CDR2: MNHNY and SVGAGI (reference sequence). The chain's CDR3 is CAAAAAASYEQYF. In DNA, the CDR3 is TGTGCCGCCGCGGCGGCGGCCTCCTACGAGCAGTACTTC.

With respect to this clone: Other DNA sequences in the sample encode the same CDR3. The J gene is TRBJ2-1, the V gene TRBV5-1, with TRBD2 matching 12 bases. CDR1 and CDR2 from the germline V gene are SGHRS and YFSETQ. The CDR3 is 16 residues long. V lost 0 bases, J lost 2 bases, and 0 bases stayed unmatched. The CDR3 nucleotides are TGCGCCAGCAGCTTGGGACTAGCGGGGGCCTACAATGAGCAGTTCTTC. Translation: CASSLGLAGAYNEQFF.

This clone was seen a single time. The chain is built from TRBV27 and TRBJ2-1, with TRBD1 matching over 8 bases. Germline CDR1 MNHEY, CDR2 SMNVEV (reference sequence). This CDR3 is 14 amino acids long. J gave up 7 bases and V 6 bases, and 8 bases lay outside the gene matches. The CDR3 DNA follows: TGTGCCAGCAGCCTCGACAGGGGTGGGAATGAGCAGTTCTTC. As protein: CASSLDRGGNEQFF.

V is TRBV11-2 and J is TRBJ2-1; the match to TRBD2 covers 8 bases. Unmatched junction bases numbered 4, after V lost 4 bases and J lost 2 bases. Germline values: CDR1 SGHAT, CDR2 FQNNGV. CDR3 length equals 15 residues. CDR3 sequence: CASSSTSGTYNEQFF. The CDR3 DNA reads as TGTGCCAGCAGCTCTACTAGCGGTACCTACAATGAGCAGTTCTTC.

The rearrangement links TRBV12-3 or TRBV12-4 to TRBJ2-7; D gene unclear. CDR3 length: 12 amino acids. The V end lost 2 bases, the J end lost 6 bases, and 8 bases lay between the germline ends. The CDR3 reads CASSLSSSEQYF. The CDR3 DNA follows: TGTGCCAGCAGTTTAAGTAGCTCCGAGCAGTACTTC.

This rearrangement joins TRBV6-2 or TRBV6-3 to TRBJ1-2; the D gene is possibly TRBD1 (6 bases). V was clipped by 5 bases and J by 3 bases, with 13 bases between them. Germline V lookup: CDR1 MNHEY, CDR2 SVGEGT. The CDR3 is 14 amino acids. CDR3 region: CASSRDTGDYGYTF. CDR3 bases: TGTGCCAGCAGTCGGGACACCGGGGACTATGGCTACACCTTC.

In its sample, this clone was seen once. The rearrangement joins TRBV6-4 to TRBJ1-5; TRBD1 is a possible D gene (5 bases). The V and J ends lost 5 bases and 2 bases respectively, with 19 bases between them. This CDR3 is built from 17 residues. The germline V gene has CDR1 MRHNA and CDR2 SNTAGT. CDR3 nucleotide sequence: TGTGCCAGCAGTCCCCGGGGGAACTCTTGGGGCAATCAGCCCCAGCATTTT. Translating it yields CASSPRGNSWGNQPQHF.

V gene TRBV27 combines with J gene TRBJ1-1; 7 bases map to TRBD1. There are 15 residues in the CDR3. V was pared by 6 bases and J by 0 bases, with 7 bases of the junction left unmatched. The germline V gene has CDR1 MNHEY and CDR2 SMNVEV (reference sequence). CDR3 sequence: CASRQGHWVNTEAFF. The CDR3 nucleotides read TGTGCCAGCAGACAGGGGCATTGGGTGAACACTGAAGCTTTCTTT.

The CDR3 nucleotides are TGCGCCAGCAGCCAAGTTACCGGCGGCGAGCAGTACTTC. It specifies CASSQVTGGEQYF. This chain links TRBV4-1 with TRBJ2-7; D is unclear. Germline assignment: CDR1 MGHRA and CDR2 YSYEKL. The CDR3 loop spans 13 amino acids. V was clipped by 1 base and J by 6 bases, with 10 bases between them.

This chain connects TRBV4-2 to TRBJ1-2; D is possibly TRBD1 (5 bases). V was pared by 1 base and J by 0 bases, with 18 bases between. This CDR3 has 18 residues. CDR1 and CDR2 (germline): LGHNA, YNFKEQ. The CDR3 nucleotides are TGTGCCAGCAGCCAAGCCCTTGGGGGGGAACAAGCTAACTATGGCTACACCTTC. This sequence encodes CASSQALGGEQANYGYTF.

V gene TRBV28 combines with J gene TRBJ2-7; weak D call: TRBD1 (6 bases). The CDR3 is 15 amino acids. Trimming shortened V by 3 bases and J by 1 base, and 13 bases separated the two germline ends. The germline V gene has CDR1 MDHEN and CDR2 SYDVKM. Here the CDR3 DNA reads TGTGCCAGCAGTTTCCCAGGGGTCCTGTCCTACGAGCAGTACTTC. This translates into CASSFPGVLSYEQYF.

This chain connects TRBV12-3 or TRBV12-4 to TRBJ1-1; a possible D gene is TRBD1 (6 bases). With 3 bases removed from V and 3 bases from J, the gap between germline ends came to 8 bases. The CDR3 is 13 amino acids. CDR3 DNA sequence: TGTGCCAGCAGTTTCGAGGGGGACACTGAAGCTTTCTTT. It encodes CASSFEGDTEAFF.

This chain connects TRBV12-3 or TRBV12-4 to TRBJ2-7, with D uncertain. Deletions cut 6 bases from V and 6 bases from J, with 12 bases between. This CDR3 spans 12 amino acids. The CDR3 loop is CASSPNSFEQYF. The CDR3 DNA is TGTGCCAGCAGCCCTAACTCTTTCGAGCAGTACTTC.

V and J are TRBV3-1 (or the pseudogene TRBV3-2) and TRBJ2-7, with 8 bases that match TRBD1. This CDR3 has 12 amino acids. The trim removed 4 bases at V and 6 bases at J, leaving 2 bases unmatched. Germline V gene data show CDR1 as LGHDT and CDR2 as YNNKEL (reference sequence). The CDR3 sequence is CASSPGTGEQYF. CDR3 sequence (DNA): TGTGCCAGCAGCCCCGGGACAGGCGAGCAGTACTTC.

The chain combines TRBV6-6 with TRBJ2-3; a possible D gene is TRBD1 (6 bases). The CDR3 covers 13 residues. Deletions cut 6 bases from V and 4 bases from J, with 11 bases between. Germline V CDR1 and CDR2: MNHNY, SVGAGI (reference sequence). The CDR3 loop is CASSSGVADTQYF. CDR3 bases: TGTGCCAGCAGCTCAGGGGTAGCAGATACGCAGTATTTT.

This clone was counted only a few times. The chain combines TRBV29-1 with TRBJ1-5; TRBD1 agrees at 7 bases. Germline V CDR1 and CDR2: SQVTM, ANQGSEA. V shed 0 bases, J shed 7 bases, and the junction held 3 bases outside the gene matches. This CDR3 is built from 13 residues. DNA for the CDR3: TGCAGCGTTGAAGATCAGGGGGGCCAGCCCCAGCATTTT. Protein: CSVEDQGGQPQHF.

This clone occurred a few times. The V gene is TRBV30, the J gene TRBJ2-1; TRBD2 might be the D (6 bases). Trimming took 0 bases from V and 7 from J, leaving 16 bases between them. This CDR3 contains 15 residues. Germline values: CDR1 GTSNPN, CDR2 SVGIG (reference sequence). CDR3 in DNA: TGTGCCTGGAGTGTTAAACTGGCGGGACCTAATGAGCAGTTCTTC. As protein: CAWSVKLAGPNEQFF.

The chain couples TRBV7-2 to TRBJ2-1; 7 nucleotides match TRBD1. Germline CDR1 SGHTA, CDR2 FQGNSA. The J segment lost 7 bases and the V segment lost 6 bases, leaving 3 bases of the junction unmatched. This CDR3 spans 12 amino acids. In DNA, the CDR3 is TGTGCCAGCAGGACACAGGGGAATGAGCAGTTCTTC. Translated, it gives CASRTQGNEQFF.